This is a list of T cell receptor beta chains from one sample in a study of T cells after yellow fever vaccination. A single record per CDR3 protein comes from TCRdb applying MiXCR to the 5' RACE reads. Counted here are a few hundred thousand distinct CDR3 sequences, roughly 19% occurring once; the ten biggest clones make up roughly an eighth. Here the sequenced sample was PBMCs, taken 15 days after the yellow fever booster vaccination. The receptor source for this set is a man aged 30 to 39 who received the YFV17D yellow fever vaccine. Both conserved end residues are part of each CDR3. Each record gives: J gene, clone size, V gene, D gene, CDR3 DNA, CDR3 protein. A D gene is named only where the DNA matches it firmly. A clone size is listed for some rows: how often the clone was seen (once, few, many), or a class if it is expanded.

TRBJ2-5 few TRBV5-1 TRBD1 TGCGCCAGCAGCGGACAGGGCATCCAAGAGACCCAGTACTTC CASSGQGIQETQYF
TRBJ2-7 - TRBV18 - TGTGCCAGCTCACTGGGCACCGGGCAGTACTTC CASSLGTGQYF
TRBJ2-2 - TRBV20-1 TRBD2 TGCAGTGCCCTAGATGGGGGGAGGGCCTTTCCCGGGGAGCTGTTTTTT CSALDGGRAFPGELFF
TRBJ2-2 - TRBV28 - TGTGCCAGCAGTCCGAACCCATTGAACACCGGGGAGCTGTTTTTT CASSPNPLNTGELFF
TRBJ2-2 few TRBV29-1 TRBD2 TGCAGCGTTGGAGGGACTAGCGGGAACACCGGGGAGCTGTTTTTT CSVGGTSGNTGELFF
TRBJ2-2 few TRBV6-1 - TGTGCCAGCAGAACACCCCAGACTAGTGGGGGGACCGGGGAGCTGTTTTTT CASRTPQTSGGTGELFF
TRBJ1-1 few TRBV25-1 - TGTGCCAGCAGTGAACAGGCACAGAACACTGAAGCTTTCTTT CASSEQAQNTEAFF
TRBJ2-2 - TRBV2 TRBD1 TGTGCCAGCAGTACTACAGGGGCGAAGAACACCGGGGAGCTGTTTTTT CASSTTGAKNTGELFF
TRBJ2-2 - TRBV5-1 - TGCGCCAGCAGCTCTCAGCCGGGAAACACCGGGGAGCTGTTTTTT CASSSQPGNTGELFF
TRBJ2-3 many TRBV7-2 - TGTGCCAGCAGCTTAGGGGGAAGACCAGATACGCAGTATTTT CASSLGGRPDTQYF
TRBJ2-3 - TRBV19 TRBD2 TGTGCCACCACCAGCGGTAGCGGGATTATAGATACGCAGTATTTT CATTSGSGIIDTQYF
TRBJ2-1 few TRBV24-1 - TGTGCCACCAGTGATTCCGGGGGAGCGGGTGATGAGCAGTTCTTC CATSDSGGAGDEQFF
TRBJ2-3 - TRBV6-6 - TGTGCCAGCAGTTACACCGCTACAGATACGCAGTATTTT CASSYTATDTQYF
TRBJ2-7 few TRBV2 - TGTGCCAGCAATCTACGGGATCAGCCCGAGCAGTACTTC CASNLRDQPEQYF
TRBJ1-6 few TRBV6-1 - TGTGCCAGCAGCGGGGGAAGCCATAATTCACCCCTCCACTTT CASSGGSHNSPLHF